This T cell receptor beta chain was recorded in a study of circulating tumor DNA in untreated peripheral T-cell lymphoma. Assay used: immunoSEQ multiplex PCR; TCRdb lists only in-frame clones, some missing. The sample shows roughly 9,000 clones, about 82% of them seen only once. CDR1 and CDR2 (germline): LNHDA, SQIVND (reference sequence). Trimming removed 1 base at V and 0 bases at J, with 15 bases between. The CDR3 is 17 residues long. This TCR was sampled from a human donor with peripheral T-cell lymphoma. This chain uses TRBV19 with TRBJ1-1; D possibly corresponds to TRBD1 (5 bases). The sample was tumor tissue. For the CDR3, the DNA is TGTGCCAGTAGTATAGGCAGGGCCTATTCGATGAACACTGAAGCTTTCTTT. This gives the protein CASSIGRAYSMNTEAFF.